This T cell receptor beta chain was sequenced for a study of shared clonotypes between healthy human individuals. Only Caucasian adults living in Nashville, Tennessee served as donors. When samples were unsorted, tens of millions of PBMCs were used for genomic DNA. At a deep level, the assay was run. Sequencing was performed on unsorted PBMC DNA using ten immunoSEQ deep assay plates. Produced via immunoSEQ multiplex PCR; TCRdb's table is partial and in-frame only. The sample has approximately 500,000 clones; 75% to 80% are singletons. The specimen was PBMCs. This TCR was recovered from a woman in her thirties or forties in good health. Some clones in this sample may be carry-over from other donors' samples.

DNA for the CDR3: TGCAGCGTTGGTGCGTTTTGGAACACTGAAGCTTTCTTT. Encoded protein: CSVGAFWNTEAFF. V and J are TRBV29-1 and TRBJ1-1; D ambiguous. V lost 4 bases to trimming and J lost 1 base, with 10 bases between them. The CDR3 consists of 13 residues. CDR1 and CDR2 from the germline V gene are SQVTM and ANQGSEA.